This T cell receptor beta chain was observed in a study of blood T cell repertoires in COVID-19. Background on the study: Sources were T cells, B-cell-depleted T cells, or PBMCs; the material itself was cDNA or gDNA.

Source study methods: Nucleated cell counts were estimated from reference gene primer amplification. Only in-frame clones appear in the TCRdb table, and some are missing; sequencing was by immunoSEQ multiplex PCR. That table furnishes V, J and clone size, whereas the DNA furnished D and trimming. The sample contains around 55,000 clones, around 83% of which appear only once. The TCR comes from a human donor in a cohort sampled during active or convalescent COVID-19. Sequencing was done on a sample of peripheral blood.

CDR3 bases: TGTGCCAGCAGTATTTACAGGGATTCGAATCAGCCCCAGCATTTT. Translating gives CASSIYRDSNQPQHF. This chain uses TRBV6-5 with TRBJ1-5, with D possibly TRBD1 on 6 matching bases. Germline assignment: CDR1 MNHEY and CDR2 SVGAGI. The CDR3 extends over 15 amino acids. With 5 bases removed from V and 4 bases from J, the gap between germline ends came to 15 bases.